A single sample is the source of the 14 T cell receptor beta chains below, sequenced in a study of CD8+ T cells in alopecia areata. Extracted RNA was reverse transcribed, and the resulting cDNA served as sequencing template. Repertoires were generated with immunoSEQ multiplex PCR, while TCRdb's copy carries only in-frame clones and drops some. The sample has around 1,500 clones, none seen only once. Cells pooled from cutaneous lymph nodes were sorted on CD4, CD8alpha, NKG2D, NKG2ACE and other markers. Source material: CD8+ T cells sorted from a lymph node. The receptors stem from a C3H/HeJ mouse with alopecia areata. Mice of this strain are of MHC haplotype H2-k.

Points on this clone: The gene symbols are mouse symbols. The read is 4 residues too short to cover the CDR3 end, so that end is filled in from the germline J gene. The chain uses TRBV19 and TRBJ1-2; possible D gene TRBD1, 6 bases. Germline V gene data show CDR1 as FNHDT and CDR2 as SITEND (reference sequence). With 0 bases removed from V and 4 bases from J, the gap between germline ends came to 10 bases. The length of the CDR3 is 14 residues. Incomplete CDR3 DNA: TGTGCCAGCAGTATAGACAGGGTGAGCTCC. As protein: CASSIDRVSS. The entire CDR3 protein reads CASSIDRVSSDYTF.

Many counts were recorded for this clone. The genes are named according to mouse. The CDR3 end lies 4 residues beyond the end of the read and is filled in from the germline J gene. V usage is TRBV19 and J usage is TRBJ2-2, with D tentatively TRBD1 (6 bases). The V and J ends lost 4 bases and 1 base respectively, with 8 bases between them. This CDR3 has 14 residues. Germline assignment: CDR1 FNHDT and CDR2 SITEND (reference sequence). CDR3 loop: CASSYRVNTGQLYF. Incomplete CDR3 DNA: TGTGCCAGCAGTTACAGGGTAAACACCGGG.

A note on this clone: Each gene name is a mouse one. The read comes to an end 4 residues before the CDR3 does, leaving the germline J gene to fill in the end. The chain employs TRBV13-2 and TRBJ2-7, with D possibly TRBD2 on 6 matching bases. The CDR3 runs 13 residues. In germline, CDR1 is NNHNN, CDR2 SYGAGS (reference sequence). Partial CDR3 DNA: TGTGCCAGCGGTGATGCCCGGGGGGAT. The encoded protein is CASGDARGD. The entire CDR3 is CASGDARGDEQYF.

This clone came up a few times. Gene names and germline refer to mouse. The read gets to within 4 residues of the CDR3 end, and the germline J gene fills in the rest. The V gene is TRBV19, the J gene TRBJ1-2, with D possibly TRBD1 on 5 matching bases. The germline gives CDR1 FNHDT, CDR2 SITEND (reference sequence). The CDR3 runs to 12 residues. Trimming took off 4 bases at V and 4 bases at J, with 8 bases between the two ends. CDR3 region: CASSRGGSDYTF. The sequenced CDR3 bases are TGTGCCAGCAGTCGGGGGGGCTCC.

Concerning this clone itself: Mouse germline and gene names are used. The read halts 4 residues ahead of the CDR3 end, with the missing end drawn from the germline J gene. The chain has TRBV13-3 and TRBJ2-1; TRBD2 matches 10 bases. The CDR3 totals 15 residues. With V trimmed by 3 bases and J by 1 base, 1 base remained unmatched. The germline gives CDR1 NNHDY, CDR2 SYVADS. The CDR3 DNA, read in part, is TGTGCCAGCAGTGCGGACTGGGGGAACTATGCT. This translates into CASSADWGNYA. The full-length CDR3 reads as CASSADWGNYAEQFF.

In the case of this clone: Gene names are mouse gene names. The sequenced fragment ends 4 residues before the CDR3 boundary, so the rest is inferred from the germline J gene. The chain couples TRBV13-1 to TRBJ1-1; weak D call: TRBD1 (6 bases). Trimming removed 5 bases from V and 4 bases from J, with 9 bases in between. CDR1 is NSHNY, CDR2 SYGAGN, per germline. The length of the CDR3 is 12 residues. The covered CDR3 bases are TGTGCCAGCAGAGGGACAACCACA. This sequence encodes CASRGTTT. The full CDR3 is CASRGTTTEVFF.

This clone turned up a few times. Here the gene names and germline are mouse. The sequenced fragment ends 4 residues before the CDR3 boundary, so the rest is inferred from the germline J gene. J is TRBJ1-2 and V is TRBV13-2, with 12 bases identical to TRBD1. CDR1 is NNHNN and CDR2 is SYGAGS in the germline V gene (reference sequence). J was trimmed by 2 bases and V by 2 bases; bases with no gene match: 4. The CDR3 length is 16 residues. CDR3 residues: CASGDAGQGANSDYTF. Partial CDR3 DNA: TGTGCCAGCGGTGACGCGGGACAGGGGGCGAACTCC.

This clone was counted many times. The germline and genes are mouse ones. From the germline J gene comes the end of the CDR3, since the read stops 4 residues before it. The rearrangement uses TRBV19 and TRBJ2-5; D might be TRBD2 (6 bases). Germline CDR1 FNHDT, CDR2 SITEND (reference sequence). V dropped 2 bases and J dropped 1 base, with 11 bases sitting between them. There are 15 residues in the CDR3. CDR3 region: CASSIGGSDQDTQYF. CDR3 bases read: TGTGCCAGCAGTATCGGGGGGTCTGACCAAGAC. Supplemented by reference TRBV19 and TRBJ2-5, the full variable domain reads GGIITQTPKFLIGQEGQKLTLKCQQNFNHDTMYWYRQDSGKGLRLIYYSITENDLQKGDLSEGYDASREKKSSFSLTVTSAQKNEMAVFLCASSIGGSDQDTQYFGPGTRLLVL.

This clone was detected ten times or more. The germline and genes are mouse ones. The CDR3 sequence is CASSPPWDYAEQFF. The sequenced part of the CDR3 DNA is TGTGCCAGCAGTCCCCCATGGGACTATGCT. The chain couples TRBV13-1 to TRBJ2-1, with D unresolved. The CDR3 extends 4 residues past the end of the read, so its final part is completed from the germline J gene. V gave up 4 bases and J gave up 2 bases, with 10 bases separating them. This CDR3 region has 14 residues. The germline V gene encodes CDR1 NSHNY and CDR2 SYGAGN.

A note on this clone: Germline and genes here are mouse. The read terminates 4 residues ahead of where the CDR3 ends, so the germline J gene completes it. The V call is TRBV13-2, the J call TRBJ2-7; 12 nucleotides line up with TRBD2. The CDR3 covers 15 residues. Germline CDR1 reads NNHNN; CDR2 reads SYGAGS (reference sequence). The CDR3 region is CASGEAGTGGYEQYF. The sequenced CDR3 bases are TGTGCCAGCGGTGAGGCCGGGACTGGGGGGTAT.

This clone is labeled medium-sized (0.01 to 0.1%). The germline and genes are mouse ones. The read terminates 4 residues before the CDR3 end, so the remaining end is supplied by the germline J gene. The gene calls are TRBV5 and TRBJ2-7; perhaps TRBD1 as D (6 bases). With 0 bases removed from V and 0 bases from J, the gap between germline ends came to 9 bases. CDR3 length: 15 residues. Germline V lookup: CDR1 LGHNA, CDR2 YNLKQL (reference sequence). Incomplete CDR3 DNA: TGTGCCAGCAGCCAAGATCGGGACAACTCCTAT. Translating gives CASSQDRDNSY. The entire CDR3 sequence reads CASSQDRDNSYEQYF.

Turning to this clone: The gene names here belong to mouse. CDR3 bases read: TGTGCCAGCGGTGAGGACAGGGGGCAAAACTCC. It yields the protein CASGEDRGQNS. The full CDR3 is CASGEDRGQNSDYTF. The chain joins TRBV13-2 to TRBJ1-2, with 11 bases lining up with TRBD1. The read terminates 4 residues ahead of where the CDR3 ends, so the germline J gene completes it. The junction had 1 base not matched to a gene; V was cut back by 2 bases and J by 1 base. In germline, CDR1 is NNHNN, CDR2 SYGAGS (reference sequence). This CDR3 has 15 amino acids.

This clone was found a few times. All gene names here are mouse names. The CDR3 region is CASSELGGQDTQYF. The sequenced part of the CDR3 DNA is TGTGCCAGCAGTGAGCTGGGGGGCCAAGAC. The J gene is TRBJ2-5, the V gene TRBV13-3, with 8 bases fitting TRBD2. The missing CDR3 end, 4 residues past where the read stops, is filled in from the germline J gene. The CDR3 contains 14 residues. Germline loops: CDR1 NNHDY, CDR2 SYVADS. J was trimmed by 2 bases and V by 2 bases; bases with no gene match: 1.

This clone was recorded a few times. Germline is not matched at one junction end, which may reflect a read error. The gene symbols are mouse symbols. Read sequence stops 3 residues before the CDR3 end, and the germline J gene provides the missing end. Other DNA sequences in this sample translate to the same CDR3. V gene TRBV19 combines with J gene TRBJ1-6, with TRBD1 as a possible D gene (5 bases). TRBJ1-6 is marked as an open reading frame, function uncertain. The germline V gene has CDR1 FNHDT and CDR2 SITEND (reference sequence). The CDR3 is 15 amino acids. The CDR3 bases that were read are TGCGCCAGCAGTATACGCCAGGGCTTTAATTCACCC. It yields the protein CASSIRQGFNSP. The complete CDR3 protein is CASSIRQGFNSPLYF.